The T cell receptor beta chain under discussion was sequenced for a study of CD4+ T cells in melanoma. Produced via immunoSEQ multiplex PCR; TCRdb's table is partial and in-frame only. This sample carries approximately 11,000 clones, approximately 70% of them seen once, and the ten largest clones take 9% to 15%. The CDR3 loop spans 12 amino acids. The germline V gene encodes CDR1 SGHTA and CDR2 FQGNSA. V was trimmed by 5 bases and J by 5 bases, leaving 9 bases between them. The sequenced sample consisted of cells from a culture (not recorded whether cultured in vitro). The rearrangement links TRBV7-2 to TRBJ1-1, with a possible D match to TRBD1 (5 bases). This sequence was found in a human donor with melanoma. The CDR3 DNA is TGTGCCAGCAGCCGGGGGTTGACTGAAGCTTTCTTT. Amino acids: CASSRGLTEAFF.